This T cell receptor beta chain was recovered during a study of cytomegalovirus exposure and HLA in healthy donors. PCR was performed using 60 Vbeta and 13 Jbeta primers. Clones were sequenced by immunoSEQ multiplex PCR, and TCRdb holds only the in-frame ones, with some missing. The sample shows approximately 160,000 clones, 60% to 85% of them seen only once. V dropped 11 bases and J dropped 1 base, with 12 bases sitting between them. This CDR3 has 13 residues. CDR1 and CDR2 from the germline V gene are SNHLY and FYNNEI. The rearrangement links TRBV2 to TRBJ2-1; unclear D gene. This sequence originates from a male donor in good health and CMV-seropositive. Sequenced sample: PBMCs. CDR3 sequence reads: CAGSSTSYNEQFF. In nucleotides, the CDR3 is TGTGCCGGTTCGTCCACTTCCTACAATGAGCAGTTCTTC.